Below, 12 T cell receptor beta chains from the same sample are listed, as sequenced in a study of blood T cell repertoires in COVID-19. Method: immunoSEQ multiplex PCR; TCRdb's copy keeps in-frame clones and lacks some. Of nearly 250,000 clones listed, roughly 79% are singletons. The sample was peripheral blood. The receptors come from a woman older than 75 with acute or convalescent COVID-19.

The chain couples TRBV7-7 to TRBJ2-5; 12 bases line up with TRBD2. V dropped 2 bases and J dropped 7; count of bases not matched to a gene: 8. This CDR3 has 16 amino acids. Germline V gives CDR1 SSHAT, CDR2 FNYEAQ (reference sequence). The chain's CDR3 is CASSLLPSGGVGTQYF. CDR3 DNA sequence: TGTGCCAGCAGCTTATTACCTAGCGGGGGGGTTGGGACCCAGTACTTC.

The V and J genes are TRBV11-3 and TRBJ2-5; D possibly corresponds to TRBD2 (7 bases). Trimming left V 4 bases short and J 9 bases short, with 12 bases between. The germline CDR1 and CDR2 sequences are SGHNT and YENEEA. The length of the CDR3 is 12 residues. The DNA of the CDR3 is TGTGCCAGCAGCTCAGGGGAGGGGGCCCAGTACTTC. It codes for CASSSGEGAQYF.

The table lists this clone with a count of one. The rearrangement uses TRBV11-2 and TRBJ1-4; D is unresolved. Germline V gene lookup returns CDR1 SGHAT and CDR2 FQNNGV. V gave up 5 bases and J gave up 5 bases, with 18 bases separating them. There are 16 residues in the CDR3. This CDR3 is CASSAAKTSWNEKLFF. The CDR3 DNA reads as TGTGCCAGCAGCGCAGCCAAGACAAGCTGGAATGAAAAACTGTTTTTT. Full variable domain (missing parts from reference TRBV11-2 and TRBJ1-4): EAGVAQSPRYKIIEKRQSVAFWCNPISGHATLYWYQQILGQGPKLLIQFQNNGVVDDSQLPKDRFSAERLKGVDSTLKIQPAKLEDSAVYLCASSAAKTSWNEKLFFGSGTQLSVL.

The rearrangement uses TRBV18 and TRBJ1-5; 9 positions match TRBD1. The CDR3 length is 17 residues. Per germline, CDR1 KGHSH and CDR2 LQKENI. V lost 3 bases and J lost 1; bases outside the gene matches: 7. The CDR3 sequence is CASSPQPGQGSNQPQHF. The CDR3 DNA follows: TGTGCCAGCTCACCTCAGCCGGGACAGGGAAGCAATCAGCCCCAGCATTTT.

This clone has only a few counts. The CDR3 sequence: CASSLAVDGDTGELFF. In nucleotides, the CDR3 is TGCGCCAGCAGCTTGGCCGTTGACGGGGACACCGGGGAGCTGTTTTTT. The chain joins TRBV5-1 to TRBJ2-2, with D possibly TRBD2 on 5 matching bases. Germline V gene lookup returns CDR1 SGHRS and CDR2 YFSETQ. The V gene lost 0 bases and the J gene lost 3 bases, with 12 bases spanning the gap. CDR3 length: 16 residues.

The CDR3 nucleotides are TGCGCCAGCAGCCAAGATTCTCGAGCTGCCTCCCAAGAGACCCAGTACTTC. This encodes CASSQDSRAASQETQYF. The gene calls are TRBV4-3 and TRBJ2-5, with D unresolved. V was cut by 0 bases and J by 1 base, with 15 bases left in between. The CDR3 contains 17 residues. Germline V gene lookup returns CDR1 LGHNA and CDR2 YSLEER.

The chain joins TRBV27 to TRBJ1-1; D uncertain. In germline, CDR1 is MNHEY, CDR2 SMNVEV (reference sequence). V was cut by 5 bases and J by 7 bases, with 14 bases left in between. The CDR3 runs to 13 residues. Written as DNA, the CDR3 is TGTGCCAGCAGTCCCGGGATCGGGGTTGAAGCTTTCTTT. Protein: CASSPGIGVEAFF.

The rearrangement joins TRBV11-2 to TRBJ2-5; 12 positions agree with TRBD2. The CDR3 has 16 amino acids. CDR1 and CDR2 (germline): SGHAT, FQNNGV. Trimming removed 1 base from V and 2 bases from J; junction bases left unmatched: 2. This CDR3 reads CASSLGTSGAQETQYF. In nucleotides, the CDR3 is TGTGCCAGCAGCTTAGGGACTAGCGGGGCGCAAGAGACCCAGTACTTC.

V usage is TRBV29-1 and J usage is TRBJ1-4; 8 positions agree with TRBD1. The CDR3 consists of 12 residues. Trimming cost V 6 bases and J 8 bases; bases outside gene matches: 5. The germline V gene has CDR1 SQVTM and CDR2 ANQGSEA. Written as DNA, the CDR3 is TGCAGCGTCAGGGGGCGTCAAGAAAAACTGTTTTTT. Protein: CSVRGRQEKLFF.

The chain employs TRBV28 and TRBJ1-1; D not resolved. The CDR3 runs to 13 residues. The V gene lost 8 bases and the J gene lost 1 base, with 11 bases spanning the gap. Germline V gene data show CDR1 as MDHEN and CDR2 as SYDVKM. CDR3 nucleotides: TGTGCCAGCTTTTCGCGGGGGAACACTGAAGCTTTCTTT. Translating it yields CASFSRGNTEAFF.

The V gene is TRBV7-2, the J gene TRBJ2-7; a weak D match, TRBD2 (5 bases). Trimming removed 5 bases at V and 0 bases at J, with 11 bases between. There are 14 residues in the CDR3. Germline V gene lookup returns CDR1 SGHTA and CDR2 FQGNSA. CDR3 nucleotide sequence: TGTGCCAGCAGCCTACAGCGGAGCTCCTACGAGCAGTACTTC. Encoded protein: CASSLQRSSYEQYF.

The chain couples TRBV21-1 to TRBJ2-7; TRBD1 is taken as the D call from the table, unchecked against the DNA. TRBV21-1 is reported as a pseudogene. This CDR3 comprises 16 residues. The CDR3 reads CASSKVGGDRVYEQYF. As DNA, the CDR3 is TGTGCCAGCAGCAAAGTAGGGGGGGACAGGGTCTACGAGCAGTACTTC.